These T cell receptor beta chains were read from a single sample in a study of T cell repertoires in cytomegalovirus infection. MiXCR, run by TCRdb on the reads, gives a single entry per CDR3 protein. The top ten hold 7% to 9% of the sample, which has hundreds of thousands of distinct CDR3 sequences, 24% seen once. The sequenced material came from CD8+ T cells from PBMCs. These TCRs come from a human donor in good health (CMV status not recorded). Some clones in this sample may be carry-over from other donors' samples. The conserved cysteine and the conserved F or W are not part of the CDR3 here.

V: TRBV10-3
J: TRBJ2-7
CDR3: AISDMGNYEQY

V: TRBV2
J: TRBJ2-1
CDR3: ASSEAPGRSGGAREQF

V: TRBV20-1
J: TRBJ1-5
CDR3: SAPRDRADVNQPQH

V: TRBV12-3/TRBV12-4
J: TRBJ2-1
CDR3: ASTPGSSYNEQF

V: TRBV7-8
J: TRBJ2-4
CDR3: ASSSARQGGDDKNIQY

V: TRBV3-1
J: TRBJ2-7
CDR3: ASSPSDNYEQY

V: TRBV6-4
J: TRBJ2-5
CDR3: ASSAGGGSLETQY

V: TRBV28
J: TRBJ1-1
CDR3: ASTSKLNTEAF

V: TRBV5-5
J: TRBJ2-2
CDR3: ASSLKIGGTGELF

V: TRBV10-3
J: TRBJ1-1
CDR3: ATMRAVLTGNTEAF

V: TRBV20-1
J: TRBJ1-5
CDR3: SARDLWSDNQPQH

V: TRBV18
J: TRBJ2-1
CDR3: ASSPIGTGNDEQF

V: TRBV7-9
J: TRBJ2-7
CDR3: ASSRPDLGYEQY

V: TRBV20-1
J: TRBJ1-5
CDR3: SARDPGTNQPQH

V: TRBV29-1
J: TRBJ2-3
CDR3: SVEDRGAGGGGTDTQY

V: TRBV29-1
J: TRBJ2-2
CDR3: SVPRNTGELF

V: TRBV7-6
J: TRBJ1-1
CDR3: ASSLDYLGGTEAF

V: TRBV14
J: TRBJ1-2
CDR3: ASSQTGNLYGYT

V: TRBV19
J: TRBJ2-7
CDR3: ASSFAGGTYEQY

V: TRBV7-2
J: TRBJ2-1
CDR3: ASSSEPTNEQF

V: TRBV6-8
J: TRBJ2-5
CDR3: ANSSQGEIETQY

V: TRBV11-3
J: TRBJ2-5
CDR3: ASSFKRRGRPPSGRETQY

V: TRBV15
J: TRBJ1-5
CDR3: ATTPGQINQPQH

V: TRBV19
J: TRBJ2-7
CDR3: AISPSGDSYEQY

V: TRBV7-2
J: TRBJ2-7
CDR3: ASSPDPTYEQY

V: TRBV12-3/TRBV12-4
J: TRBJ1-1
CDR3: ASPPRGRPLDTEAF

V: TRBV7-6
J: TRBJ2-2
CDR3: ASSLETGDNAGELF

V: TRBV5-1
J: TRBJ2-1
CDR3: ASSEQLAGISYNEQF

V: TRBV7-2
J: TRBJ2-2
CDR3: ASSLLWTGNTGVLF

V: TRBV6-1
J: TRBJ1-1
CDR3: ASSYGRYLNTEAF

V: TRBV5-7
J: TRBJ2-5
CDR3: ASSFAGGKRPWYQETQY

V: TRBV7-9
J: TRBJ1-5
CDR3: ASSLAGQPQH

V: TRBV5-1
J: TRBJ2-2
CDR3: ASRLETGELF

V: TRBV6-5
J: TRBJ2-3
CDR3: ASSGTVGGTQY

V: TRBV20-1
J: TRBJ2-3
CDR3: SARSTGADTQY

V: TRBV2
J: TRBJ2-3
CDR3: ASSSLGLDTDTQY

V: TRBV15
J: TRBJ1-2
CDR3: ATSSSDSYSNYGYT

V: TRBV25-1
J: TRBJ1-1
CDR3: ASSLDAMNTEAF

V: TRBV7-8
J: TRBJ2-1
CDR3: ASSPLRTGDHEQF

V: TRBV6-5
J: TRBJ2-1
CDR3: ASSGLTSGGIYNEQF

V: TRBV6-6
J: TRBJ2-1
CDR3: ASTTPGELNEQF

V: TRBV7-9
J: TRBJ2-1
CDR3: ASSLAVPGQGPLYNEQF

V: TRBV20-1
J: TRBJ1-1
CDR3: SALGGTEAF

V: TRBV7-9
J: TRBJ1-1
CDR3: ASSLVVRDTEAF

V: TRBV20-1
J: TRBJ2-1
CDR3: SARDLGGPADNEQF

V: TRBV7-8
J: TRBJ2-7
CDR3: ASSGLTDRGTYEQY

V: TRBV7-8
J: TRBJ2-1
CDR3: ASTQSSEQF

V: TRBV28
J: TRBJ1-5
CDR3: ASSSYEGGMNQPQH

V: TRBV10-3
J: TRBJ1-5
CDR3: AISESTGDQPQH

V: TRBV28
J: TRBJ1-4
CDR3: ASNRETNEKLF

V: TRBV6-1
J: TRBJ2-6
CDR3: ASSSWTGDSVLT

V: TRBV6-2/TRBV6-3
J: TRBJ1-5
CDR3: ASSYDRQPQH

V: TRBV2
J: TRBJ2-7
CDR3: ASSEWLGRKGNEQY

V: TRBV7-2
J: TRBJ2-4
CDR3: ASSLIPGQKQNIQY

V: TRBV27
J: TRBJ2-2
CDR3: ASSFAAGGLDGELF

V: TRBV2
J: TRBJ1-2
CDR3: ASPPNAGRNYGYT

V: TRBV27
J: TRBJ2-2
CDR3: ASSYRAHTGELF

V: TRBV5-1
J: TRBJ1-2
CDR3: ASSLDGGRYT